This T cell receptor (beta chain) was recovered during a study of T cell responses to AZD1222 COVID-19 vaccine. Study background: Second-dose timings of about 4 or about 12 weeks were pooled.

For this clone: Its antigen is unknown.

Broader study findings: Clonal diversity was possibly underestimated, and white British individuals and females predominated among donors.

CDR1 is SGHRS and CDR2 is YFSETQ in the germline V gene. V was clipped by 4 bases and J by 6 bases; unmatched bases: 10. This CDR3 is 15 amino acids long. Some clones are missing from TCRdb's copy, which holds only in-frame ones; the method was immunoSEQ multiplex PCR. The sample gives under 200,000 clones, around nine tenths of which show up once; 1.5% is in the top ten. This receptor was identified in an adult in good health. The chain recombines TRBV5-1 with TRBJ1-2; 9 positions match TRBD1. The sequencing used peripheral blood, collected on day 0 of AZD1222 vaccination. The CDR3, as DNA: TGCGCCAGCAGCCGCCCGGGACAGGGAGGGGATGGCTACACCTTC. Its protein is CASSRPGQGGDGYTF.